This T cell receptor beta chain was profiled in a study of control samples from healthy donors and cancer patients. Trimming took 8 bases from V and 6 from J, leaving 11 bases between them. From germline, CDR1 is MDHEN and CDR2 SYDVKM. This CDR3 comprises 11 residues. Sequenced by immunoSEQ multiplex PCR; TCRdb stores in-frame clones only, minus some. Here the sample spans 150,000 to 200,000 clones, 90% being singletons. The V and J genes are TRBV28 and TRBJ2-7; either TRBD1 or TRBD2 may supply D (6 bases each). The TCR was taken from a woman between 50 and 59 years old in good health. Sequencing input: blood. CDR3 protein: CASGGHREQYF. DNA for the CDR3: TGTGCCAGCGGGGGGCATCGCGAGCAGTACTTC.